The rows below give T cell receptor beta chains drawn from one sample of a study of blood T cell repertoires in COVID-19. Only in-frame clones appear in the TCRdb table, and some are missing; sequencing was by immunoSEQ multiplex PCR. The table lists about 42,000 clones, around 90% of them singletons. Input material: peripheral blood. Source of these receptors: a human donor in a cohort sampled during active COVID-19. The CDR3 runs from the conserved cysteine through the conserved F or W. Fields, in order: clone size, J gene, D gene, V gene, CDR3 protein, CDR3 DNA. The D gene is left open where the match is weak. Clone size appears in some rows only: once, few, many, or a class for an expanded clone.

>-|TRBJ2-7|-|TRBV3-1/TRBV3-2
CASSLGLQKAEQYF
TGTGCCAGCAGCCTGGGACTCCAAAAGGCCGAGCAGTACTTC
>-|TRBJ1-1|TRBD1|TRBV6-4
CASSAGAGGEAFF
TGTGCCAGCAGTGCAGGGGCAGGGGGTGAAGCTTTCTTT
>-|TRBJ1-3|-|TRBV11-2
CASSSVRAHSGNTIYF
TGTGCCAGCAGCTCGGTCAGGGCACACTCTGGAAACACCATATATTTT
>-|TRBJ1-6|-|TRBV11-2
CASSLEGGPYSSPLHF
TGTGCCAGCAGCTTAGAGGGCGGGCCCTATAGTTCACCCCTCCACTTT
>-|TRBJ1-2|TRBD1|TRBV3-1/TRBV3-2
CASSQGTGGGYTF
TGTGCCAGCAGCCAAGGGACAGGGGGCGGCTACACCTTC
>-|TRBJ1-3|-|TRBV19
CASSLTAGTSGNTIYF
TGTGCCAGTAGTCTCACAGCAGGGACTTCTGGAAACACCATATATTTT
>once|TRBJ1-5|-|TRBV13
CASSFGAGAGYSNQPQHF
TGTGCCAGCAGCTTCGGTGCAGGGGCTGGTTATAGCAATCAGCCCCAGCATTTT
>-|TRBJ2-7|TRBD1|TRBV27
CASSKELPGQGDHEQYF
TGTGCCAGCAGCAAGGAATTACCGGGACAGGGAGATCACGAGCAGTACTTC
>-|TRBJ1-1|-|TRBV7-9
CASSLFGNTEAFF
TGTGCCAGCAGCTTATTCGGGAACACTGAAGCTTTCTTT
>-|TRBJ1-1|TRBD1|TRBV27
CASSGQGRTEAFF
TGTGCCAGCAGTGGACAGGGGCGGACTGAAGCTTTCTTT
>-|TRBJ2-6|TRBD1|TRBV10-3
CAISEGTGGESGANVLTF
TGTGCCATCAGTGAGGGGACAGGGGGCGAATCTGGGGCCAACGTCCTGACTTTC
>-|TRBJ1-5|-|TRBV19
CASSIDLSIQPQHF
TGTGCCAGTAGTATAGATCTATCAATCCAGCCCCAGCATTTT
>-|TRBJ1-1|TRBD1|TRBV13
CASSPRTGRTEAFF
TGTGCCAGCAGCCCCAGGACAGGGAGAACTGAAGCTTTCTTT
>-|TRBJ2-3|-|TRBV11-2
CASSLRWGETDTQYF
TGTGCCAGCAGCTTAAGGTGGGGGGAGACAGATACGCAGTATTTT
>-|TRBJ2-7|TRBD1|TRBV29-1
CSVEELGTGGIYEQYF
TGCAGCGTTGAAGAATTAGGGACAGGGGGCATCTACGAGCAGTACTTC
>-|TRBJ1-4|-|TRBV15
CATSARAGANEKLFF
TGTGCCACCAGCGCCAGGGCGGGGGCTAATGAAAAACTGTTTTTT
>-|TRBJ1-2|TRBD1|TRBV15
CATSRGQGGNGYTF
TGTGCCACCAGCAGAGGGCAGGGGGGAAATGGCTACACCTTC
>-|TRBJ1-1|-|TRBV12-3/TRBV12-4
CASSPDRLTEAFF
TGTGCCAGCAGCCCCGACAGGCTGACTGAAGCTTTCTTT
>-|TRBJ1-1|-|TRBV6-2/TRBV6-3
CASSFRGSEAFF
TGTGCCAGCAGTTTCCGGGGGAGTGAAGCTTTCTTT
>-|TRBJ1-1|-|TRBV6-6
CASRPGFNTEAFF
TGTGCCAGCAGGCCAGGGTTTAACACTGAAGCTTTCTTT
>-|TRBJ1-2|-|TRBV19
CASSMAPTGALSSYGYTF
TGTGCCAGTAGTATGGCCCCGACAGGAGCCCTATCGAGCTATGGCTACACCTTC
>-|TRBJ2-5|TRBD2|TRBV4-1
CASSLVAGEKTQYF
TGCGCCAGCAGCCTTGTAGCGGGGGAGAAGACCCAGTACTTC
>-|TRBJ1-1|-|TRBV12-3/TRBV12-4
CASSLGGGLAFF
TGTGCCAGCAGTTTAGGAGGAGGGTTAGCTTTCTTT
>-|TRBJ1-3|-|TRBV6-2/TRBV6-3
CASSLDFGSGNTIYF
TGTGCCAGCAGTTTGGACTTTGGCTCTGGAAACACCATATATTTT
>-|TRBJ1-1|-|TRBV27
CASSPRSGTEAFF
TGTGCCAGCAGTCCACGGTCAGGGACTGAAGCTTTCTTT
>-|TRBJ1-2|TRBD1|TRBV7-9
CASSLPGGANGYTF
TGTGCCAGCAGCTTACCAGGGGGCGCGAATGGCTACACCTTC
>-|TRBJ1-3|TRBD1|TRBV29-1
CSATTGSGNTIYF
TGCAGCGCCACGACAGGGTCTGGAAACACCATATATTTT
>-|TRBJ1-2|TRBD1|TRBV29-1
CSVVGQGVSGYTF
TGCAGCGTTGTGGGACAGGGAGTGAGTGGCTACACCTTC
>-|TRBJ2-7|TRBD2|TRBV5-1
CASSLPPAGGPSYEQYF
TGCGCCAGCAGCTTACCTCCGGCGGGGGGCCCCTCCTACGAGCAGTACTTC
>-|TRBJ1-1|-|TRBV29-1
CSGGHMNTEAFF
TGCAGCGGGGGACACATGAACACTGAAGCTTTCTTT